The clone carrying this TCR beta chain came up many times. Its antigen is as yet unknown. The data were taken from a study of molecular identifiers for immune sequencing clone quantification. General study points: Investigators reportedly could detect spiked Jurkat TCR RNA from one cell among around 900,000 naive cells.

Germline V lookup: CDR1 MNHEY, CDR2 SMNVEV (reference sequence). Unmatched junction bases numbered 6, after V lost 6 bases and J lost 3 bases. The CDR3 runs to 15 residues. The sorting of naive CD8 T cells used the CD8+CD4-CCR7+CD45RA+ phenotype. TCR libraries were built in bulk with a published protocol and specific TCR primers. TCRdb itself ran the PCR reads through MiXCR, one entry per CDR3 protein. The data show approximately 630,000 distinct CDR3 sequences, about 25% seen once. V usage is TRBV27 and J usage is TRBJ2-3; TRBD2 aligns across 10 bases. The specimen was naive CD8+ T cells from blood, with Jurkat cell RNA spiked in. Subset: FACS-sorted CD8+CD4-CCR7+CD45RA+ naive T cells. This receptor was obtained from a human donor in good health. Some libraries in this study had Jurkat cell RNA spiked in. CDR3 in DNA: TGTGCCAGCAGCTTTAGGACTAGCGGTACAGATACGCAGTATTTT. Translating it yields CASSFRTSGTDTQYF.